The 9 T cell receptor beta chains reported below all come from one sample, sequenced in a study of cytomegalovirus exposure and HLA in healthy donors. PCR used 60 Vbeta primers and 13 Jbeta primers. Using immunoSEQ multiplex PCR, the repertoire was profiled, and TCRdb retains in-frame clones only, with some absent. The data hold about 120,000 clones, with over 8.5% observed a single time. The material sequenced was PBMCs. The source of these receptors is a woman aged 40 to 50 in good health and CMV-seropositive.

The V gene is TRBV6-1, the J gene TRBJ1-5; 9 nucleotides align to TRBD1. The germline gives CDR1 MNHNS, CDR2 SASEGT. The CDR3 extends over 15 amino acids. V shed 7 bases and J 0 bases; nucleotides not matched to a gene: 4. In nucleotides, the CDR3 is TGTGCCAGCACCCGGACAGGGGATAGCAATCAGCCCCAGCATTTT. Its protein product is CASTRTGDSNQPQHF.

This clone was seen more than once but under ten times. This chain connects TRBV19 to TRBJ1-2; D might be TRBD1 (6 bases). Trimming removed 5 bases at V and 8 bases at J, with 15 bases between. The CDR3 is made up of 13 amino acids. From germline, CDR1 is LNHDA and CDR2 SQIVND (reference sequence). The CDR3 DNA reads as TGTGCCAGTAGTCCCCCGAGGGGGAACGGCTACACCTTC. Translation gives CASSPPRGNGYTF.

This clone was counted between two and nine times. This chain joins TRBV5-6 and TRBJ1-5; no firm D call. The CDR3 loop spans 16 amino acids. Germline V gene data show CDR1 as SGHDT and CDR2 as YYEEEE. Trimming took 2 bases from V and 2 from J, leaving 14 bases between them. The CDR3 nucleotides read TGTGCCAGCAGCTTCCATTCTGGACTGCGCAATCAGCCCCAGCATTTT. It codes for CASSFHSGLRNQPQHF.

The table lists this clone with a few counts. CDR3 region: CASRLSTGSNQPQHF. The DNA for the CDR3 is TGTGCCAGCAGACTATCGACGGGTAGCAATCAGCCCCAGCATTTT. V and J are TRBV2 and TRBJ1-5, with D hard to call. CDR3 length: 15 residues. The V gene lost 6 bases and the J gene lost 0 bases, with 12 bases spanning the gap. Looked up from germline, CDR1 is SNHLY and CDR2 is FYNNEI.

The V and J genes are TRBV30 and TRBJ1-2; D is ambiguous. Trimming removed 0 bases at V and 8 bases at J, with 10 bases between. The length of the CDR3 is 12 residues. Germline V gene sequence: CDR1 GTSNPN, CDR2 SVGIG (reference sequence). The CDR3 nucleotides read TGTGCCTGGAGTGTGGCGGCGCCGGGCTACACCTTC. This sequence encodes CAWSVAAPGYTF.

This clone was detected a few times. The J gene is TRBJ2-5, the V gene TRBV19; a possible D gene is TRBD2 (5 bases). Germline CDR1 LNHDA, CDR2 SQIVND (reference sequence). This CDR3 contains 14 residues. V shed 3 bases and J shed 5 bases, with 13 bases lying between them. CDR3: CASSMGHPGETQYF. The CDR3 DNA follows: TGTGCCAGTAGTATGGGCCACCCGGGGGAGACCCAGTACTTC.

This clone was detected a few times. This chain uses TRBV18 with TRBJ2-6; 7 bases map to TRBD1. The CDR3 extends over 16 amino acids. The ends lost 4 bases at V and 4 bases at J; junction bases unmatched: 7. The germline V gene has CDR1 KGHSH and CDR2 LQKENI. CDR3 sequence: CASSLRQGVGANVLTF. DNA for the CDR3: TGTGCCAGCTCACTTCGACAGGGTGTGGGGGCCAACGTCCTGACTTTC.

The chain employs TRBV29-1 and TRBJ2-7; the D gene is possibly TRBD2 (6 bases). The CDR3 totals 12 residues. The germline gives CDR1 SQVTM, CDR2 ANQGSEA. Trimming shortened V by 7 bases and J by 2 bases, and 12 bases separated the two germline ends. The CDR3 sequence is CSASAGTYEQYF. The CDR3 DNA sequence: TGCAGCGCCTCGGCGGGGACCTACGAGCAGTACTTC.

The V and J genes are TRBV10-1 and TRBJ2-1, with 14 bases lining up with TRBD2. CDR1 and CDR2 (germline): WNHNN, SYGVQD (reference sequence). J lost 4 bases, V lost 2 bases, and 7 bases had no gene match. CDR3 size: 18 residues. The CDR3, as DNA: TGCGCCAGCAGTGAGGTGGGACTAGCGGGGGCACCTTACAATGAGCAGTTCTTC. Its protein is CASSEVGLAGAPYNEQFF.